This TCR beta chain originates from a study of naive and memory T cell subsets. General observations from the study: Between naive and memory subsets, TCR abundance power law exponents differed. There was no ground truth to check naive and memory subset results.

This clonotype has just a few counts. The antigen remains undetermined. Both TRBC1 and TRBC2 were covered by a beta constant-region primer of two equimolar oligonucleotides. An oligonucleotide with the SP2 primer and a 12-nucleotide UMI was ligated to the cDNA 3' end. MiXCR was run by TCRdb on the UMI-ligation and nested PCR reads, yielding one entry per CDR3 protein. Of tens of thousands of distinct CDR3 sequences in the sample, around 13% were seen once. The CDR3 sequence is 17 residues long. Germline CDR1 MNHNY, CDR2 SVGAGI (reference sequence). Trimming stripped 6 bases from V and 5 bases from J, with 20 bases between.

The clonotype was recovered from a human donor in good health. The sample consisted of central memory CD4+ T cells from blood. This chain connects TRBV6-6 to TRBJ1-6, with D possibly being TRBD1 (6 bases). The CDR3: CASSKNSGGPNNSPLHF. CDR3 nucleotides: TGTGCCAGCAGCAAAAATTCTGGGGGGCCGAATAATTCACCCCTCCACTTT.